The TCR beta chain described here comes from a study of CD8+ T cells in alopecia areata listed by TCRdb under 2018. Study-level background: The study used high-throughput TCRbeta sequencing to examine T cell clonal expansion in alopecia areata, in both the C3H/HeJ mouse model and human patients. Clonality in the scalp was compared among normal scalp (n=4), patchy alopecia areata scalp (n=8), and alopecia totalis/universalis scalp (n=8). RNA was extracted with the PAXgene miRNA kit for fixed scalp, the miRNeasy kit for PBMCs, and the RNeasy kit for mouse skin. TCRbeta CDR3 regions were amplified by immunoSEQ multiplex PCR with 35 Vbeta forward and 13 Jbeta reverse primers. In humans, TCRbeta sequencing was performed on scalp tissue and on sorted CD4+ and CD8+ peripheral blood T cells from healthy controls and from patients with patchy or totalis/universalis alopecia areata. The investigation overall reported the following: Compared with mice, TCR sequences shared between patients were less clear, possibly partly because of HLA diversity across the patient population. Higher clonality and more expanded CD8+ clones were observed in lesional scalp than in normal scalp, particularly in alopecia totalis/universalis, a finding suggestive of antigenic drive. Unlike mouse skin, where gammadelta T cells dominate, normal human skin contains resident alphabeta T cells that get sequenced too, which complicates analysis of the scalp TCR repertoire.

The library came from the immunoSEQ multiplex PCR assay. RNA was extracted from all samples and reverse transcribed into cDNA as template for TCR sequencing. First-strand cDNA was synthesized with SuperScript III using a 2:1 mix of oligo-dT and random hexamers. A synthetic immune receptor repertoire was used to measure amplification bias, and any remaining bias was corrected computationally. The paper's data handling went like this. Raw reads were preprocessed for error removal, and CDR3 was defined according to IMGT conventions as running from the conserved cysteine to phenylalanine. Clonality was computed by normalizing Shannon entropy by log2 of the number of productive unique TCRs and subtracting the result from 1. Scalp TCRbeta sequences were cross-referenced with sorted blood CD4 and CD8 repertoires so that the CD4 or CD8 identity of scalp clones could be inferred. The source is immuneACCESS, and TCRdb retained only in-frame sequences with V and J called. Part of the clones is not carried over; for the studies checked, unresolved V genes explain less than half of this, and the remainder is unexplained. V, J and clone size derive from that table, while D and trimming were established from the DNA sequence. The sample table holds 150,000 or so clones, of which about 54% were seen once. Of the sample, under 5.5% falls within the top ten clones.

With respect to this clone: What this receptor recognizes is not known. There are no base qualities to consult, and no much larger clone falls within one base.

PBMCs were isolated by density centrifugation and stained for CD3, CD4 and CD8, and CD4+ and CD8+ T cells were sorted on a FACSAria. Scalp biopsies and blood samples were obtained from unaffected controls. Ends trimmed: V by 4 bases, J by 2 bases; bases unmatched to a gene: 1. The CDR3 numbers 16 residues from cysteine through phenylalanine. The CDR3 DNA has 48 bases and is translated from base 1. From a lookup of the germline V gene, CDR1 and CDR2 are SGHDT and YYEEEE. Recombination linked TRBV5-6 to TRBJ2-1, and 15 junctional nucleotides match TRBD2. The receptor comes from a human donor in good health. The sample comprised CD4+ T cells sorted from blood. The DNA sequence follows: TGTGCCAGCAGCGGGACTAGCGGGAGGCCCTACAATGAGCAGTTCTTC. Its product reads: CASSGTSGRPYNEQFF.